This T cell receptor (beta chain) was found in a study of PD-1 blockade in classical Hodgkin lymphoma. Study observations and caveats: Patients who initiated nivolumab within 1 year of ASCT were excluded. It was among complete responders that baseline diversity resembled that of newly diagnosed patients.

Germline CDR1 is SQVTM and CDR2 is ANQGSEA. Trimming shortened V by 4 bases and J by 3 bases, and 10 bases separated the two germline ends. This CDR3 contains 14 residues. The table came from immunoSEQ multiplex PCR; TCRdb's copy has only in-frame clones and leaves some out. The table has tens of thousands of clones, approximately 94% seen once. Every patient experienced relapse after autologous stem cell transplantation, and brentuximab vedotin exposure varied. Remarks on this clone: The antigen is unknown.

Sample: peripheral blood mononuclear cells (PBMCs), taken at baseline. The chain links TRBV29-1 to TRBJ2-6; tentatively, D is TRBD2 (6 bases). The sequence was collected from a human donor with classical Hodgkin lymphoma. As DNA, the CDR3 is TGCAGCGTTGCTCGGGACTTTGGGGCCAACGTCCTGACTTTC. The encoded protein is CSVARDFGANVLTF. Drawing the rest from reference TRBV29-1 and TRBJ2-6, the complete variable domain is SAVISQKPSRDICQRGTSLTIQCQVDSQVTMMFWYRQQPGQSLTLIATANQGSEATYESGFVIDKFPISRPNLTFSTLTVSNMSPEDSSIYLCSVARDFGANVLTFGAGSRLTVL.